The 24 T cell receptor beta chains reported below all come from one sample, sequenced in a study of T cells after yellow fever vaccination. Using its own MiXCR run on the 5' RACE reads, TCRdb lists one record per CDR3 protein. The repertoire holds just under 600,000 distinct CDR3 sequences, with about 14% as singletons. The sample in question was PBMCs, obtained on the day of the yellow fever booster vaccination. The receptor set was obtained from a young man who received the YFV17D yellow fever vaccine.

This clonotype has just a few counts. The chain employs TRBV19 and TRBJ2-2, with D possibly TRBD1 on 6 matching bases. Germline CDR1 is LNHDA and CDR2 is SQIVND (reference sequence). The CDR3 runs 13 residues. V dropped 5 bases and J dropped 13 bases, with 17 bases sitting between them. CDR3 protein: CASSPRDTSWLFF. Here the CDR3 DNA reads TGTGCCAGTAGTCCCCGGGACACCTCATGGCTGTTTTTT.

This clonotype was seen more than once but under ten times. V usage is TRBV28 and J usage is TRBJ2-1; perhaps TRBD2 as D (5 bases). V lost 0 bases and J lost 9, with 15 bases in between. The CDR3 totals 15 residues. Germline V CDR1 and CDR2: MDHEN, SYDVKM. Here the CDR3 reads CASSLWLARRSEQFF. CDR3 DNA sequence: TGTGCCAGCAGTTTATGGTTGGCAAGGAGGAGTGAGCAGTTCTTC.

This clonotype has just a few counts. The chain recombines TRBV11-2 with TRBJ2-5; D is ambiguous. Germline CDR1 is SGHAT and CDR2 is FQNNGV. The CDR3 is 16 amino acids. V dropped 1 base and J dropped 3 bases, with 15 bases sitting between them. The CDR3 loop reads CASSLGQWSREETQYF. The DNA for the CDR3 is TGTGCCAGCAGCTTAGGGCAATGGTCCCGGGAAGAGACCCAGTACTTC.

The chain combines TRBV9 with TRBJ2-2; TRBD1 matches 8 bases. After removal of 0 bases from V and 3 bases from J, the junction contained 1 base not matched to a gene. The germline V gene has CDR1 SGDLS and CDR2 YYNGEE. The CDR3 sequence is 15 residues long. CDR3 nucleotide sequence: TGTGCCAGCAGCGTAGCACAGGGGGACACCGGGGAGCTGTTTTTT. Translated: CASSVAQGDTGELFF.

The chain links TRBV7-8 to TRBJ2-3, with 11 bases identical to TRBD2. J gave up 0 bases and V 5 bases, and 7 bases lay outside the gene matches. The length of the CDR3 is 17 residues. CDR1 SGHVS and CDR2 FQNEAQ come from the germline V gene. For the CDR3, the DNA is TGTGCCAGCAGCGCGCGGGGGACTAGCGGAAGCACAGATACGCAGTATTTT. Encoded protein: CASSARGTSGSTDTQYF. The variable domain in full, with the rest retrieved from reference TRBV7-8 and TRBJ2-3, is GAGVSQSPRYKVAKRGQDVALRCDPISGHVSLFWYQQALGQGPEFLTYFQNEAQLDKSGLPSDRFFAERPEGSVSTLKIQRTQQEDSAVYLCASSARGTSGSTDTQYFGPGTRLTVL.

CDR3 sequence reads: CASSLTSTSTDTQYF. The CDR3 bases are TGCGCCAGCAGCTTGACCTCGACTAGCACAGATACGCAGTATTTT. The V and J genes are TRBV5-1 and TRBJ2-3; D unclear. The germline V and J ends were trimmed by 1 base and 0 bases, with 9 bases remaining between them. This CDR3 is built from 15 residues. Germline assignment: CDR1 SGHRS and CDR2 YFSETQ. Supplemented by reference TRBV5-1 and TRBJ2-3, the full variable domain reads KAGVTQTPRYLIKTRGQQVTLSCSPISGHRSVSWYQQTPGQGLQFLFEYFSETQRNKGNFPGRFSGRQFSNSRSEMNVSTLELGDSALYLCASSLTSTSTDTQYFGPGTRLTVL.

This clonotype was counted only a few times. The chain links TRBV6-5 to TRBJ2-7, with 7 bases identical to TRBD2. Germline V lookup: CDR1 MNHEY, CDR2 SVGAGI. CDR3 length: 17 amino acids. V lost 0 bases, J lost 3 bases, and 11 bases stayed unmatched. The CDR3 DNA follows: TGTGCCAGCAGTTACTCGGGTGGAGGCGGGAGAATCTACGAGCAGTACTTC. Its translation is CASSYSGGGGRIYEQYF.

This clonotype was seen many times. The chain employs TRBV9 and TRBJ2-2; D remains ambiguous. Deletions cut 0 bases from V and 8 bases from J, with 8 bases between. The germline V gene has CDR1 SGDLS and CDR2 YYNGEE. This CDR3 contains 13 residues. The CDR3 DNA follows: TGTGCCAGCAGCGTAGTCCGAGGAGGGGAGCTGTTTTTT. As protein: CASSVVRGGELFF.

The sample holds a few counts of this clonotype. CDR3 region: CASSYEVARYNEQFF. In DNA, the CDR3 is TGTGCCAGCAGTTACGAGGTAGCGAGGTACAATGAGCAGTTCTTC. The chain combines TRBV6-5 with TRBJ2-1; D is possibly TRBD2 (5 bases). Trimming removed 2 bases at V and 4 bases at J, with 12 bases between. The CDR3 has 15 amino acids. Germline lookup yields CDR1 MNHEY and CDR2 SVGAGI.

This clonotype has more than one count but fewer than ten. The V call is TRBV11-2, the J call TRBJ1-2; D ambiguous. This CDR3 contains 14 residues. Trimming took off 4 bases at V and 8 bases at J, with 17 bases between the two ends. Germline V gives CDR1 SGHAT, CDR2 FQNNGV. Here the CDR3 reads CASSSPSRIWGYTF. CDR3 sequence (DNA): TGTGCCAGCAGCTCCCCGTCCCGAATCTGGGGCTACACCTTC.

The J gene is TRBJ2-7, the V gene TRBV25-1; 8 nucleotides line up with TRBD2. Per germline, CDR1 MGHDK and CDR2 SYGVNS. The CDR3 has 14 amino acids. V gave up 1 base and J gave up 6 bases; unmatched junction bases: 5. The CDR3 loop is CASSEWGTRAEQYF. Written as DNA, the CDR3 is TGTGCCAGCAGTGAATGGGGGACTAGAGCCGAGCAGTACTTC.

V gene TRBV7-2 combines with J gene TRBJ2-7; 12 bases are a match to TRBD2. There are 17 residues in the CDR3. The germline V gene encodes CDR1 SGHTA and CDR2 FQGNSA. V trimming: 4 bases; J trimming: 2 bases; junction bases outside the gene matches: 9. The DNA for the CDR3 is TGTGCCAGCAGCTCCCAGACTAGCGGGGGCGTGACCTACGAGCAGTACTTC. It encodes CASSSQTSGGVTYEQYF.

The chain uses TRBV4-3 and TRBJ2-7; weak D call: TRBD1 (5 bases). V lost 2 bases and J 2 bases, leaving 13 bases between the germline ends. CDR3 length: 15 residues. The germline gives CDR1 LGHNA, CDR2 YSLEER. The CDR3 loop reads CASSQNRGQTYEQYF. The CDR3 DNA follows: TGCGCCAGCAGCCAAAATAGGGGCCAGACCTACGAGCAGTACTTC.

The table lists this clonotype with a few counts. The chain carries TRBV7-2 and TRBJ1-1; 9 bases fit TRBD1. Germline CDR1 is SGHTA and CDR2 is FQGNSA. The CDR3 has 14 residues. The V and J ends lost 5 bases and 5 bases, in that order; junction bases with no gene match: 6. In nucleotides, the CDR3 is TGTGCCAGCAGCGTAACAGGGGGCTCGACTGAAGCTTTCTTT. Protein product: CASSVTGGSTEAFF.

This clonotype came up a few times. The genes are TRBV12-3 or TRBV12-4 and TRBJ2-7; D assignment may be TRBD1 or TRBD2 (5 bases each). The ends were cut back, 4 bases at V and 6 bases at J, with 19 bases in the middle. CDR3 size: 15 residues. The CDR3 region is CASSSIRDPGREQYF. CDR3 in DNA: TGTGCCAGCAGTTCCATCCGGGACCCGGGCCGCGAGCAGTACTTC.

This clonotype was counted between two and nine times. The gene calls are TRBV19 and TRBJ2-1; a possible D gene is TRBD2 (5 bases). The V end was cut by 6 bases, the J end by 7 bases, with 16 bases between. CDR1 and CDR2 (germline): LNHDA, SQIVND (reference sequence). The CDR3 spans 14 residues. The CDR3 sequence is CASRAGGPLNEQFF. As DNA, the CDR3 is TGTGCCAGTAGGGCGGGTGGGCCTTTAAATGAGCAGTTCTTC.

This clonotype showed up many times. The chain employs TRBV5-5 and TRBJ2-3; D ambiguous. Germline loops: CDR1 SGHKS, CDR2 YYEKEE (reference sequence). V lost 0 bases, J lost 2 bases, and 10 bases lay in between. The CDR3 loop spans 15 amino acids. The CDR3 protein is CASSLGDGVTDTQYF. CDR3 nucleotides: TGTGCCAGCAGCTTGGGGGATGGGGTCACAGATACGCAGTATTTT.

This clonotype was counted many times. V is TRBV5-1 and J is TRBJ2-7, with 10 nucleotides matching TRBD1. Germline V gene sequence: CDR1 SGHRS, CDR2 YFSETQ. The CDR3 contains 14 residues. J lost 7 bases, V lost 4 bases, and 8 bases had no gene match. In DNA form, the CDR3 reads TGCGCCAGCAGCCAGGGACAGGGGATGGAGGAGCAGTACTTC. This sequence encodes CASSQGQGMEEQYF.

This clonotype has a handful of counts. The CDR3 sequence is CASGLNPDEDTQYF. Here the CDR3 DNA reads TGCGCCAGCGGCCTCAACCCGGACGAAGATACGCAGTATTTT. The chain combines TRBV5-1 with TRBJ2-3, with D unclear. Germline values: CDR1 SGHRS, CDR2 YFSETQ. There are 14 residues in the CDR3. V lost 7 bases and J 5 bases, leaving 17 bases between the germline ends.

This clonotype was seen a few times. Written as DNA, the CDR3 is TGTGCCAGTAGTAAAGAGAGGAGAGATGAGCAGTTCTTC. This translates into CASSKERRDEQFF. The rearrangement links TRBV19 to TRBJ2-1, with unresolved D. The V gene's germline CDR1 is LNHDA and CDR2 SQIVND (reference sequence). The CDR3 spans 13 residues. V gave up 4 bases and J gave up 8 bases, with 12 bases separating them.

The rearrangement uses TRBV6-1 and TRBJ2-7, with D perhaps matching TRBD1 (6 bases). Trimming shortened V by 8 bases and J by 2 bases, and 13 bases separated the two germline ends. The CDR3 spans 13 residues. Germline V gene lookup returns CDR1 MNHNS and CDR2 SASEGT. The CDR3, as DNA: TGTGCCAGCGGAGACAGGTGGACCTACGAGCAGTACTTC. Its protein product is CASGDRWTYEQYF.

V is TRBV9 and J is TRBJ2-3; tentative D call: TRBD1 (5 bases). Looked up from germline, CDR1 is SGDLS and CDR2 is YYNGEE. This CDR3 contains 16 residues. V was trimmed by 4 bases and J by 4 bases, leaving 19 bases between them. The CDR3 reads CASSPPTGLGADTQYF. Written as DNA, the CDR3 is TGTGCCAGCAGCCCCCCTACAGGTCTTGGCGCAGATACGCAGTATTTT.

V usage is TRBV4-3 and J usage is TRBJ1-3; D remains unclear. CDR1 is LGHNA, CDR2 YSLEER, per germline. Trimming shortened V by 0 bases and J by 7 bases, and 7 bases separated the two germline ends. The CDR3 is 13 amino acids. DNA for the CDR3: TGCGCCAGCAGCCAAGAAAGGGCTAACACCATATATTTT. Its translation is CASSQERANTIYF.

V usage is TRBV7-8 and J usage is TRBJ2-7; no firm D call. V gave up 0 bases and J gave up 6 bases, with 6 bases separating them. This CDR3 region has 12 residues. Germline CDR1 SGHVS, CDR2 FQNEAQ. CDR3 sequence (DNA): TGTGCCAGCAGCTTAGCGGGGTTCGAGCAGTACTTC. It translates to CASSLAGFEQYF.